This T cell receptor beta chain was sequenced during a study of T cells in Graves' hyperthyroidism and ophthalmopathy (dated by TCRdb to between 2017 and 2020). Concerning the study at large: Peripheral blood was sampled at the time of initial diagnosis, prior to any treatment. The paper reports TCR Vbeta CDR3 sequencing of roughly 140 peripheral blood samples: around 45 ophthalmopathy, fewer than 80 hyperthyroidism and 17 progressor patients. In about six Graves' hyperthyroidism patients, the study also compared T-cell repertoires from thyroid tissue with T-cell repertoires from blood. Once sampling was done, hyperthyroidism patients were given methimazole at a starting dose of 30 mg daily, whereas ophthalmopathy patients were given high-dose intravenous methylprednisolone. For training and testing, the 100 or so patients in the discovery cohort were randomly divided in a 7:3 ratio. To identify TCR V-J signatures that set the groups apart, the researchers used a discovery cohort of about a hundred patients, made up of 40 to 45 with Graves' ophthalmopathy and about 60 with stable Graves' hyperthyroidism. An independent validation cohort of some 18 hyperthyroidism patients and about 15 patients who later progressed to ophthalmopathy tested prospective prediction of ophthalmopathy. General findings and caveats noted by the study authors: Most expanded thyroid clonotypes (frequency above 0.001) were also detected in blood, suggesting blood repertoires may reflect thyroid immune responses. A 13 V-J signature model separated ophthalmopathy from stable hyperthyroidism, with over 85% sensitivity and approximately 81% specificity in cross-validation and 80%/75% in testing. In validation, the model predicted progression to ophthalmopathy with approximately 71% sensitivity and around 72% specificity, a median of 6.5 months before onset. No statistical method was used to set the sample size in advance, and investigators knew the group allocation.

This clonotype was recorded many times. There is no known antigen for this receptor. No base quality information exists; no much larger clone differs at one position. Amplification of TCR beta CDR3 regions was carried out from RNA transcripts. A first-round RT-PCR of the TCR CDR3 used the HTBI primer set with the Qiagen OneStep RT-PCR kit. Libraries were constructed in a second round of multiplex PCR, after which size selection and purification were carried out. The libraries were sequenced on an Illumina HiSeq2000 using paired-end 100 bp reads. Per the source publication's procedure: Raw data were processed with SOAPnuke, discarding reads with adapters, uncalled bases, mean Phred below 15, or no exact constant-primer or identifier match. COPE v1.2.5 was used to merge high-quality paired reads, and clonotypes were defined as unique nucleotide sequences. MiTCR v1.1 was used to align clonotypes to the IMGT TRBV, TRBD and TRBJ reference segments. The analysis included only V-J combinations with a frequency above 0.0001, which together covered 99% to 99.2% of the repertoires. A TCS score was defined as the ratio of F50 (clonal expansion) to E x V (chaos), with BLOSUM62-based TCRdist applied between CDR3 peptides within each V-J. Welch's t-statistics and random forest reduced 514 V-J features to about 12, which were used in a naive Bayes classifier (R e1071). TCRdb's own reprocessing of the public reads used fastp at Q25 and MiXCR and kept productive beta chains. Rows with one shared CDR3 protein collapse into an entry with the most common genes and DNA. TCRdb, rather than the study authors, made the V and J calls. The sample table records hundreds of thousands of distinct CDR3 sequences; about 15% of these occur just once. The ten largest clones take up around 9.6% of the sample.

Graves' hyperthyroidism was defined as stable when no progression to ophthalmopathy occurred over 18 months of follow-up. Hyperthyroidism patients were newly diagnosed, had a disease duration of under 2 months, and were aged 18 to 65 years. The study excluded patients with uncontrolled infections, other autoimmune diseases, pregnancy or lactation. Diagnoses relied on clinical symptoms, serum thyroxine and TRAb, thyroid ultrasound and orbital computed tomography. Ficoll-Paque density gradient centrifugation was used to isolate PBMCs from 8 to 10 ml of fresh peripheral blood. Total RNA was extracted using Trizol reagent, and RNA quality was assessed on an Agilent 2100 Bioanalyzer. The germline V and J ends show losses of 6 bases and 0 bases respectively, and no gene match explains 7 bases of the junction. The CDR3 has 16 amino acids, counting the end cysteine and phenylalanine. The retained sequence is limited to the CDR3, 48 bases, with the frame set at the first base. CDR1 and CDR2 are read off the germline V gene as MNHEY and SVGEGT.

The sequence joins TRBV6-2 or TRBV6-3 to TRBJ1-2; TRBD1 lines up with 10 middle nucleotides. The sequenced material came from blood. This receptor was taken from a young woman with Graves' hyperthyroidism. The nucleotide sequence is given as TGTGCCAGCAGCTGGGGACAGGGGCGGACTAACTATGGCTACACCTTC. It translates as CASSWGQGRTNYGYTF.